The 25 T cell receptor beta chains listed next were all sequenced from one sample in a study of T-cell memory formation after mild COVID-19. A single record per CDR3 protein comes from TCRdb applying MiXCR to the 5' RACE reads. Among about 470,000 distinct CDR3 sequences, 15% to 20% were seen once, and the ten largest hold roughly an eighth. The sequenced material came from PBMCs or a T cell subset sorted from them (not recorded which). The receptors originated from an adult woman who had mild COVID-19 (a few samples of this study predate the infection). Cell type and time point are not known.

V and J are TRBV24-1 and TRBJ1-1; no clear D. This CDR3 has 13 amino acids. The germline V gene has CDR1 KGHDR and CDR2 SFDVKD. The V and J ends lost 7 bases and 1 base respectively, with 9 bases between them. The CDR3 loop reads CATRRGTNTEAFF. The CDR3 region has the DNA TGTGCCACCAGGCGCGGAACGAACACTGAAGCTTTCTTT.

The CDR3 DNA follows: TGCGCCAGCAGCTACGGGACAGGGCATTCACCCCTCCACTTT. Translation gives CASSYGTGHSPLHF. This chain joins TRBV5-1 and TRBJ1-6; 9 bases map to TRBD1. From germline, CDR1 is SGHRS and CDR2 YFSETQ. The trim removed 3 bases at V and 8 bases at J, leaving 3 bases unmatched. There are 14 residues in the CDR3.

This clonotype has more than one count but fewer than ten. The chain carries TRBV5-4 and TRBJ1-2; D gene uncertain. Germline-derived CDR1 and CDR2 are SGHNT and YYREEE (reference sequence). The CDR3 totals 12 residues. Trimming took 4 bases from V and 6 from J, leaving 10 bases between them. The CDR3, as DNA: TGTGCCAGCAGCCAATCTAGCAATGGCTACACCTTC. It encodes CASSQSSNGYTF.

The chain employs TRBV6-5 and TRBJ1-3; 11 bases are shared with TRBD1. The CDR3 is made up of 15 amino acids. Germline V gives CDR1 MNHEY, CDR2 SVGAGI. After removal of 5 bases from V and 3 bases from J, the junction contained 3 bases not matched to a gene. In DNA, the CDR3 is TGTGCCAGCAGTGGGGACAGGGGGTATGGAAACACCATATATTTT. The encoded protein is CASSGDRGYGNTIYF.

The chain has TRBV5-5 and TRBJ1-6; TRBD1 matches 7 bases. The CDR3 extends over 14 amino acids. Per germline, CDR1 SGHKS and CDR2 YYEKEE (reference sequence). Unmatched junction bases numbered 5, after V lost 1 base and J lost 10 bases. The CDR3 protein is CASSLKGAGSPLHF. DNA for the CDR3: TGTGCCAGCAGCTTGAAGGGGGCAGGGTCACCCCTCCACTTT.

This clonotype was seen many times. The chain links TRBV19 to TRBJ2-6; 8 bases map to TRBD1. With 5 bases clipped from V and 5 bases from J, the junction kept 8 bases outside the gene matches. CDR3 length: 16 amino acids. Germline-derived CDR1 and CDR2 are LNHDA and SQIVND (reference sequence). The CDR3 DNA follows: TGTGCCAGTAGTGACAGGGGACCCCTCTGGGCCAACGTCCTGACTTTC. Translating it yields CASSDRGPLWANVLTF.

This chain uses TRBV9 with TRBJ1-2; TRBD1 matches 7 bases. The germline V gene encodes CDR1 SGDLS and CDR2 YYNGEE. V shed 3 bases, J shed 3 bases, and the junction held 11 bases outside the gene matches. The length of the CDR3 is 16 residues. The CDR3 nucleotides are TGTGCCAGCAGCGCTGGACAGGCCGAGGCCTACTATGGCTACACCTTC. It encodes CASSAGQAEAYYGYTF.

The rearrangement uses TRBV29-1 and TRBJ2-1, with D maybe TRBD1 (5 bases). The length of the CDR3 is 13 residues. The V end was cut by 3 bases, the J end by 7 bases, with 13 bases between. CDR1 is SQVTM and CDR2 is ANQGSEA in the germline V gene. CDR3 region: CSVDRENRNEQFF. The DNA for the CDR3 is TGCAGCGTTGACAGGGAAAATAGAAATGAGCAGTTCTTC.

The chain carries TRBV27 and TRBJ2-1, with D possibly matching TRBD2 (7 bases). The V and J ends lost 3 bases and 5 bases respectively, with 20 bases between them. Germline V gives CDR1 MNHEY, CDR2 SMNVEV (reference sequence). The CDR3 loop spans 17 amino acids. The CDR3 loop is CASSFRWGGASHNEQFF. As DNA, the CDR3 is TGTGCCAGCAGTTTCCGTTGGGGGGGGGCTTCACACAATGAGCAGTTCTTC.

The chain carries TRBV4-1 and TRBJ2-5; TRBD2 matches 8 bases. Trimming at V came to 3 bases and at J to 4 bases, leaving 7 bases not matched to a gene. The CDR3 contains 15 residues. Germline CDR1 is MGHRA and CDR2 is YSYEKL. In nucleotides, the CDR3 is TGCGCCAGCAGCCAGCTCGGACTAGCCGGAGAGACCCAGTACTTC. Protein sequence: CASSQLGLAGETQYF.

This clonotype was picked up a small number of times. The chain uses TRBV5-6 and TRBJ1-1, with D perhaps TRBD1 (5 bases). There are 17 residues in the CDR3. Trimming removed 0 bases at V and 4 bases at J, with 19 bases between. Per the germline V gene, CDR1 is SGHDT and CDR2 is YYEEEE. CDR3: CASSLGPPGTGVTEAFF. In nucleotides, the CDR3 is TGTGCCAGCAGCTTGGGGCCACCGGGGACCGGGGTCACTGAAGCTTTCTTT.

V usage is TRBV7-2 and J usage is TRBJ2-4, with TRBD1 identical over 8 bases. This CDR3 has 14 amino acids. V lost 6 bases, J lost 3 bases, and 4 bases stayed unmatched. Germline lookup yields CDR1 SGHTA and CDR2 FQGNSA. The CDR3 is CASSRGQVKNIQYF. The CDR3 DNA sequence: TGTGCCAGCAGTCGGGGACAGGTCAAAAACATTCAGTACTTC. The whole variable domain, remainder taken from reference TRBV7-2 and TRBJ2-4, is GAGVSQSPSNKVTEKGKDVELRCDPISGHTALYWYRQSLGQGLEFLIYFQGNSAPDKSGLPSDRFSAERTGGSVSTLTIQRTQQEDSAVYLCASSRGQVKNIQYFGAGTRLSVL.

CDR3 region: CSARQTSGWGMTQFF. The DNA of the CDR3 is TGCAGTGCTAGACAAACTAGCGGGTGGGGAATGACGCAGTTCTTC. The J gene is TRBJ2-1, the V gene TRBV20-1; 9 bases are shared with TRBD2. This CDR3 region has 15 residues. Trimming took 2 bases from V and 12 from J; bases not matched to a gene: 14. Germline V lookup: CDR1 DFQATT, CDR2 SNEGSKA (reference sequence).

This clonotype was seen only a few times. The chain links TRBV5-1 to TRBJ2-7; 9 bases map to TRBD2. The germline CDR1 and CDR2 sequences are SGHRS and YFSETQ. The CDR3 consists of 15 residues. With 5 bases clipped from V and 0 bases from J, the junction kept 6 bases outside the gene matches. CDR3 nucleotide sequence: TGCGCCAGCAGAGAAGCGGGAGGTAGCTCCTACGAGCAGTACTTC. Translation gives CASREAGGSSYEQYF.

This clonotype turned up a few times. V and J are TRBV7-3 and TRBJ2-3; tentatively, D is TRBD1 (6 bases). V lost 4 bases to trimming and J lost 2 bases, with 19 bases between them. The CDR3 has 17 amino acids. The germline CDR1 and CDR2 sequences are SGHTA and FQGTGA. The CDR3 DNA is TGTGCCAGCAGCTCACTCCCCCCAGGACAGTTCACAGATACGCAGTATTTT. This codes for CASSSLPPGQFTDTQYF.

The CDR3 region is CASSLEAVGGYTEAFF. CDR3 bases: TGCGCCAGCAGCTTGGAGGCGGTAGGAGGATACACTGAAGCTTTCTTT. The chain has TRBV5-1 and TRBJ1-1; no clear D. CDR1 is SGHRS and CDR2 is YFSETQ in the germline V gene. V was trimmed by 0 bases and J by 3 bases, leaving 15 bases between them. The CDR3 is made up of 16 amino acids.

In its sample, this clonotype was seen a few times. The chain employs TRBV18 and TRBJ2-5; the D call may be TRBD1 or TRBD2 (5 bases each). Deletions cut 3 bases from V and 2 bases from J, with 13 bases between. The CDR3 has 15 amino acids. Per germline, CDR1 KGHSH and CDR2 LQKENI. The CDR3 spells CASSPLRDRQETQYF. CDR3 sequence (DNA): TGTGCCAGCTCACCGCTACGGGACCGTCAAGAGACCCAGTACTTC. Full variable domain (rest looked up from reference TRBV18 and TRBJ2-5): NAGVMQNPRHLVRRRGQEARLRCSPMKGHSHVYWYRQLPEEGLKFMVYLQKENIIDESGMPKERFSAEFPKEGPSILRIQQVVRGDSAAYFCASSPLRDRQETQYFGPGTRLLVL.

The CDR3 coding sequence is TGTGCCAGCAGCCGCGGACTAGCGGGAGCTGAATTCACAGATACGCAGTATTTT. Its protein product is CASSRGLAGAEFTDTQYF. The rearrangement joins TRBV7-3 to TRBJ2-3; 13 bases match TRBD2. The germline gives CDR1 SGHTA, CDR2 FQGTGA. J lost 2 bases, V lost 5 bases, and 10 bases had no gene match. The CDR3 has 18 amino acids.

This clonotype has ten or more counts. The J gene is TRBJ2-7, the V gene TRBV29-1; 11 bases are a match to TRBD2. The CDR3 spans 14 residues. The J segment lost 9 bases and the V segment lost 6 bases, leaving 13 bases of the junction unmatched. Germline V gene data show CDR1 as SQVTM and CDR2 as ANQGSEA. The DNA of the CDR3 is TGCAGCGTGGTGGGGGTTAGCGGGAGGGCCTGGCAGTACTTC. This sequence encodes CSVVGVSGRAWQYF.

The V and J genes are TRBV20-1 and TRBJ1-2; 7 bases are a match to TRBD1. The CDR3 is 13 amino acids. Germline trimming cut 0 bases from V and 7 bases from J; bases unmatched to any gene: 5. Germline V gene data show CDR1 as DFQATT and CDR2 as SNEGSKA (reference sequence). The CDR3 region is CSAREPGQRGYTF. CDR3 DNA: TGCAGTGCTAGAGAACCGGGACAGCGTGGCTACACCTTC.

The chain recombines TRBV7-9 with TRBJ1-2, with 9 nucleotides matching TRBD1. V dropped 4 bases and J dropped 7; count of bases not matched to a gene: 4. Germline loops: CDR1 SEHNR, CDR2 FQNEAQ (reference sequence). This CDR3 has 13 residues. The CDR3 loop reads CASSSGTGSGYTF. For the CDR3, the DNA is TGTGCCAGCAGCTCAGGGACAGGGTCTGGCTACACCTTC.

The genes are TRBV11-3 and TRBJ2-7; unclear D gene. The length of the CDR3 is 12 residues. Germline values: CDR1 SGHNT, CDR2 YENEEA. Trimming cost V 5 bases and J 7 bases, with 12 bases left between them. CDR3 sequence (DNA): TGTGCCAGCAGCCTTTTCAAGGAGGAGCAGTACTTC. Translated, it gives CASSLFKEEQYF.

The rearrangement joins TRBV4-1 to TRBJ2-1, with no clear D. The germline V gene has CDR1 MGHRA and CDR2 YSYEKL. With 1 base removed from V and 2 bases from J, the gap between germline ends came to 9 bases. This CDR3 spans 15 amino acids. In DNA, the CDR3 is TGCGCCAGCAGCCAAGTGCTGGCTACCTACAATGAGCAGTTCTTC. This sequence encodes CASSQVLATYNEQFF.

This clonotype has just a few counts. The CDR3 DNA sequence: TGTGCCAGCAGCGAGAGGGACATCATGAACACTGAAGCTTTCTTT. Protein product: CASSERDIMNTEAFF. The chain recombines TRBV2 with TRBJ1-1; D is possibly TRBD1 (6 bases). CDR1 and CDR2 from the germline V gene are SNHLY and FYNNEI. V lost 6 bases, J lost 0 bases, and 14 bases lay in between. The CDR3 is 15 residues long.

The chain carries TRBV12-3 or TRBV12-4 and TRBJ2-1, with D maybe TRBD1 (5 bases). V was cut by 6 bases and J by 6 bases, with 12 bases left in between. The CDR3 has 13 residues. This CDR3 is CASSPDTLNEQFF. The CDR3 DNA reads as TGTGCCAGCAGCCCGGACACCCTCAATGAGCAGTTCTTC.